The 24 T cell receptor beta chains below all came from one sample that was sequenced in a study of molecular identifiers for immune sequencing clone quantification. Via MiXCR, TCRdb re-called the PCR reads, giving one row per CDR3 protein. The sample includes just over 35,000 distinct CDR3 sequences, over 15% seen only once; the top ten take more than 0.95%. The sample consisted of naive CD8+ T cells from blood, with Jurkat cell RNA spiked in. Stated subset: FACS-sorted CD8+CD4-CCR7+CD45RA+ naive T cells. These receptors were collected from a human donor in good health. Some libraries in this study had Jurkat cell RNA spiked in.

As concerns this clonotype: A read error may be the cause here, since a much bigger clone is one base away. For the CDR3, the DNA is TGCGCCAGCAGCCAAGAGACAGGGATGGACATTCAGTACTTC. Protein product: CASSQETGMDIQYF. This rearrangement joins TRBV4-3 to TRBJ2-4; 7 bases align to TRBD1. This CDR3 comprises 14 residues. Germline CDR1 LGHNA, CDR2 YSLEER. V was pared by 0 bases and J by 8 bases, with 4 bases of the junction left unmatched.

Remarks on this clonotype: A read error may be the cause here, since a much bigger clone is one base away. This rearrangement joins TRBV25-1 to TRBJ2-5; TRBD2 is a possible D gene (5 bases). The V gene's germline CDR1 is MGHDK and CDR2 SYGVNS. The CDR3 spans 17 residues. The CDR3 sequence: CAGSGVLLTLHQETQYF. In DNA form, the CDR3 reads TGTGCCGGCAGCGGAGTGCTGTTGACACTCCATCAAGAGACCCAGTACTTC. Full variable domain (missing parts from reference TRBV25-1 and TRBJ2-5): EADIYQTPRYLVIGTGKKITLECSQTMGHDKMYWYQQDPGMELHLIHYSYGVNSTEKGDLSSESTVSRIRTEHFPLTLESARPSHTSQYLCAGSGVLLTLHQETQYFGPGTRLLVL.

This clonotype was observed at least ten times. The chain uses TRBV5-4 and TRBJ2-3; a weak D match, TRBD1 (5 bases). CDR1 is SGHNT and CDR2 is YYREEE in the germline V gene (reference sequence). The CDR3 length is 15 residues. V was cut by 2 bases and J by 3 bases, with 13 bases left in between. CDR3 DNA sequence: TGTGCCAGCAGCTTTCAGGGTCATGGGACAGATACGCAGTATTTT. Its protein is CASSFQGHGTDTQYF.

V is TRBV6-2 or TRBV6-3 and J is TRBJ1-1; 7 bases fit TRBD1. The length of the CDR3 is 13 residues. V shed 8 bases, J shed 10 bases, and the junction held 13 bases outside the gene matches. CDR1 is MNHEY, CDR2 SVGEGT, per germline. The CDR3 here is CASSQGVLIGAFF. The DNA of the CDR3 is TGTGCCAGCTCCCAGGGGGTGTTAATTGGAGCTTTCTTT.

In this sample, this clonotype turned up many times. The chain carries TRBV20-1 and TRBJ2-7; TRBD2 is a possible D gene (7 bases). Trimming removed 0 bases from V and 9 bases from J, with 24 bases in between. Per the germline V gene, CDR1 is DFQATT and CDR2 is SNEGSKA (reference sequence). The CDR3 has 16 amino acids. CDR3 DNA sequence: TGCAGTGCTAGAGATCCCGGGGGGCGTTTTGCGACGAGGCAGTACTTC. Encoded protein: CSARDPGGRFATRQYF.

The rearrangement uses TRBV12-2 and TRBJ2-7; the table's TRBD1 call for D was not verified on the DNA. TRBV12-2 is listed as a pseudogene. The CDR3 is made up of 13 amino acids. CDR3 amino acids: CASSWDRGYEQYF. DNA for the CDR3: TGTGCCAGCAGTTGGGACAGGGGGTATGAACAGTACTTC.

This clonotype has ten or more counts. The chain uses TRBV12-5 and TRBJ1-1; D is unclear. This CDR3 comprises 12 residues. V lost 7 bases and J 4 bases, leaving 10 bases between the germline ends. Germline-derived CDR1 and CDR2 are LGHNT and FRNRAP. The CDR3 bases are TGTGCTAGTGATGACGCTACCACTGAAGCTTTCTTT. It specifies CASDDATTEAFF.

In this sample, this clonotype turned up many times. The genes are TRBV24-1 and TRBJ2-3; TRBD2 matches at 11 bases. V trimming: 4 bases; J trimming: 4 bases; junction bases outside the gene matches: 12. The CDR3 is 18 amino acids. Germline V gene data show CDR1 as KGHDR and CDR2 as SFDVKD. In DNA, the CDR3 is TGTGCCACCAGTGACCCGCAGCTAGCGGGAGGAGAAGCAGATACGCAGTATTTT. Its protein is CATSDPQLAGGEADTQYF.

The chain has TRBV12-3 or TRBV12-4 and TRBJ2-1; TRBD2 agrees at 7 bases. The J segment lost 6 bases and the V segment lost 6 bases, leaving 17 bases of the junction unmatched. The CDR3 consists of 17 residues. This chain's CDR3 is CASSRGWGAGLGNEQFF. DNA for the CDR3: TGTGCCAGCAGCCGCGGCTGGGGAGCGGGGCTCGGCAATGAGCAGTTCTTC.

In this sample, this clonotype turned up many times. The chain uses TRBV6-2 or TRBV6-3 and TRBJ1-5; D is ambiguous. V lost 5 bases, J lost 0 bases, and 14 bases lay in between. Germline CDR1 MNHEY, CDR2 SVGEGT. The CDR3 covers 16 residues. The DNA of the CDR3 is TGTGCCAGCAGTGCTACGGATGGGGTTAGCAATCAGCCCCAGCATTTT. This sequence encodes CASSATDGVSNQPQHF.

As for this clonotype: This sequence may be a read error, since a much larger clone differs from it by one base. The chain combines TRBV5-8 with TRBJ2-7; D ambiguous. Germline assignment: CDR1 SGHTS and CDR2 YDEGEE. This CDR3 contains 13 residues. CDR3 in amino acids: CASGLYGSYEQYF. CDR3 bases: TGTGCCAGCGGCTTGTACGGCTCCTACGAGCAGTACTTC.

This clonotype was counted many times. V and J are TRBV6-5 and TRBJ2-3; D perhaps matches TRBD2 (6 bases). Trimming left V 0 bases short and J 2 bases short, with 9 bases between. This CDR3 spans 15 amino acids. Looked up from germline, CDR1 is MNHEY and CDR2 is SVGAGI. CDR3 nucleotide sequence: TGTGCCAGCAGTTACTCGGGGACTGTCACAGATACGCAGTATTTT. It yields the protein CASSYSGTVTDTQYF.

This rearrangement joins TRBV20-1 to TRBJ1-5; no clear D. CDR3 length: 13 residues. The V gene's germline CDR1 is DFQATT and CDR2 SNEGSKA (reference sequence). Deletions cut 6 bases from V and 0 bases from J, with 9 bases between. CDR3 amino acids: CSALRYSNQPQHF. The CDR3 region has the DNA TGCAGTGCCCTCAGGTATAGCAATCAGCCCCAGCATTTT.

The sample holds many counts of this clonotype. This chain joins TRBV2 and TRBJ2-7; D possibly corresponds to TRBD2 (6 bases). The CDR3 length is 12 residues. The germline V gene has CDR1 SNHLY and CDR2 FYNNEI. The CDR3 coding sequence is TGTGCGGCCGGAGGGCCCCCGAACGAGCAGTACTTC. Its translation: CAAGGPPNEQYF. Full variable domain (outside the CDR3, taken from reference TRBV2 and TRBJ2-7): EPEVTQTPSHQVTQMGQEVILRCVPISNHLYFYWYRQILGQKVEFLVSFYNNEISEKSEIFDDQFSVERPDGSNFTLKIRSTKLEDSAMYFCAAGGPPNEQYFGPGTRLTVT.

This clonotype came up many times. CDR3 loop: CASSSTTGDLYEQYF. The CDR3 bases are TGTGCCAGCAGCTCTACGACAGGGGACCTCTACGAGCAGTACTTC. The V call is TRBV7-9, the J call TRBJ2-7, with TRBD1 matching over 8 bases. This CDR3 contains 15 residues. V trimming: 4 bases; J trimming: 3 bases; junction bases outside the gene matches: 8. Germline V CDR1 and CDR2: SEHNR, FQNEAQ (reference sequence).

Notes on this clonotype: Being one base from a much bigger clone, this may be a read error. The chain employs TRBV7-6 and TRBJ1-5; D gene ambiguous. Germline-derived CDR1 and CDR2 are SGHVS and FNYEAQ. CDR3 length equals 13 residues. Trimming removed 0 bases from V and 9 bases from J, with 9 bases in between. Here the CDR3 DNA reads TGTGCCAGCAGCTTAGCTGCCCATCGGCCCCAGCATTTT. This gives the protein CASSLAAHRPQHF.

This clonotype was counted at least ten times. J is TRBJ1-1 and V is TRBV19, with TRBD1 as a possible D gene (5 bases). The V end lost 6 bases, the J end lost 6 bases, and 23 bases lay between the germline ends. This CDR3 has 16 residues. CDR1 and CDR2 (germline): LNHDA, SQIVND (reference sequence). CDR3 loop: CASSRQPGSPFAEAFF. As DNA, the CDR3 is TGTGCCAGTAGCAGACAGCCTGGTAGTCCGTTTGCTGAAGCTTTCTTT.

The rearrangement uses TRBV27 and TRBJ1-5; D may be TRBD1 (6 bases). CDR3 length: 18 residues. In germline, CDR1 is MNHEY, CDR2 SMNVEV (reference sequence). Between the trimmed V and J ends, which lost 2 bases and 4 bases, there was a span of 21 bases. The CDR3 DNA reads TGTGCCAGCAGTTTAGTTTCGGGGGGCAGGGTTTTGAATCAGCCCCAGCATTTT. It codes for CASSLVSGGRVLNQPQHF.

This clonotype was found a few times. The chain carries TRBV27 and TRBJ2-5, with D unclear. This CDR3 comprises 13 residues. CDR1 MNHEY and CDR2 SMNVEV come from the germline V gene (reference sequence). V was trimmed by 0 bases and J by 8 bases, leaving 10 bases between them. CDR3 in amino acids: CASSLSKVYTQYF. CDR3 sequence (DNA): TGTGCCAGCAGTTTATCAAAGGTTTACACCCAGTACTTC.

The rearrangement joins TRBV6-1 to TRBJ2-5; D remains ambiguous. CDR3 size: 14 residues. The V gene's germline CDR1 is MNHNS and CDR2 SASEGT. V was trimmed by 4 bases and J by 5 bases, leaving 14 bases between them. The CDR3 nucleotides read TGTGCCAGCAGTGGGAACCGGTACGGCGAGACCCAGTACTTC. It is translated as CASSGNRYGETQYF.

This clonotype was picked up a small number of times. The chain uses TRBV24-1 and TRBJ2-1, with TRBD1 identical over 8 bases. V shed 9 bases, J shed 8 bases, and the junction held 11 bases outside the gene matches. Germline loops: CDR1 KGHDR, CDR2 SFDVKD. This CDR3 is built from 14 residues. CDR3 DNA sequence: TGTGCCACCCAAACGACAGGGGCGATTGATGAGCAGTTCTTC. This encodes CATQTTGAIDEQFF.

This clonotype was observed at least ten times. The chain is built from TRBV27 and TRBJ2-1; TRBD2 aligns across 8 bases. V shed 5 bases, J shed 9 bases, and the junction held 6 bases outside the gene matches. CDR1 is MNHEY, CDR2 SMNVEV, per germline (reference sequence). The CDR3 extends over 13 amino acids. This CDR3 is CASSPTSAFEQFF. CDR3 coding DNA: TGTGCCAGCAGTCCGACTAGCGCCTTTGAGCAGTTCTTC.

This clonotype was seen many times. J is TRBJ2-3 and V is TRBV5-8, with 10 nucleotides matching TRBD2. CDR3 length equals 15 residues. J lost 1 base, V lost 4 bases, and 3 bases had no gene match. Germline CDR1 is SGHTS and CDR2 is YDEGEE. The CDR3 protein is CASSTGTSGTDTQYF. CDR3 DNA: TGTGCCAGCAGCACCGGGACTAGCGGCACAGATACGCAGTATTTT.

With respect to this clonotype: A clone one base away is much larger, so this may be a read error. V is TRBV21-1 and J is TRBJ2-4; no check of the table's D call, TRBD1, against the DNA was made. TRBV21-1 is noted as a pseudogene. CDR3 length: 20 residues. In DNA form, the CDR3 reads TGTGTCAGCAGCAAAGTAGAGAGGACAGGGCTACCCCTAGCCAAAAACATTCAGTACTTC. Residues: CVSSKVERTGLPLAKNIQYF.